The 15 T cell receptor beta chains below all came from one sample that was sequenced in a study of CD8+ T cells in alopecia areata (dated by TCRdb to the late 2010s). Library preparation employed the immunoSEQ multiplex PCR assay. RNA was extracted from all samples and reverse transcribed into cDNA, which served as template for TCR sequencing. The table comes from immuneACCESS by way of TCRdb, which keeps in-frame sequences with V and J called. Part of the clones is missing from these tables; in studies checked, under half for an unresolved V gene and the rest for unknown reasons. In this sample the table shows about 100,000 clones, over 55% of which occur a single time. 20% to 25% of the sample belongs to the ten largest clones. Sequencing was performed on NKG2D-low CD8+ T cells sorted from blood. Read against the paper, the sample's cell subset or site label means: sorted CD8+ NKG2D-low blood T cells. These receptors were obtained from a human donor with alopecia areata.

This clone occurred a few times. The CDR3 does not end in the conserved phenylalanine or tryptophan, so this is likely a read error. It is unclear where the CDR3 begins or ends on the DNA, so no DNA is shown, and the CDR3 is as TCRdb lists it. The CDR3: CASSEIIS. V gene TRBV2 combines with J gene TRBJ2-7; the table's D call, TRBD2, was not checked against the DNA. The length of the CDR3 is 8 amino acids, counting both ends. Germline CDR1 is SNHLY and CDR2 is FYNNEI.

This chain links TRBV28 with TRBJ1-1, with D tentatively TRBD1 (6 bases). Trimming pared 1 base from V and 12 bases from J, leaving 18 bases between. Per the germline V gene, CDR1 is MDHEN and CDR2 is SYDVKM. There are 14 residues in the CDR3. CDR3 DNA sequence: TGTGCCAGCAGTTTATTATCACGGGGGCCCGTGTCTTTCTTT. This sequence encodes CASSLLSRGPVSFF.

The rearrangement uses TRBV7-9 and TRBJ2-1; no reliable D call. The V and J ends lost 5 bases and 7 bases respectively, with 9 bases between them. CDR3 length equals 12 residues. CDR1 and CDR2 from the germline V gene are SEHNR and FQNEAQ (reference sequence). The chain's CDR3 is CASSPGPNEQFF. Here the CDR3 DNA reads TGTGCCAGCAGCCCCGGGCCAAATGAGCAGTTCTTC.

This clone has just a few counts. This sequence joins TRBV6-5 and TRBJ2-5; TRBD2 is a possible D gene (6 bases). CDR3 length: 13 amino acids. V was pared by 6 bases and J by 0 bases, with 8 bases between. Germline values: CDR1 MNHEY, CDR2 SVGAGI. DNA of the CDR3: TGTGCCAGCAGGAAGCGGGACCAAGAGACCCAGTACTTC. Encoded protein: CASRKRDQETQYF.

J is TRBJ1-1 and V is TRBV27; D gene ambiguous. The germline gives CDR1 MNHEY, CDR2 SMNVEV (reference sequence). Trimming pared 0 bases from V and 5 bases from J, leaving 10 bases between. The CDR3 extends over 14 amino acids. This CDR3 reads CASSLSGRSTEAFF. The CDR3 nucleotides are TGTGCCAGCAGTTTATCAGGACGTTCTACTGAAGCTTTCTTT.

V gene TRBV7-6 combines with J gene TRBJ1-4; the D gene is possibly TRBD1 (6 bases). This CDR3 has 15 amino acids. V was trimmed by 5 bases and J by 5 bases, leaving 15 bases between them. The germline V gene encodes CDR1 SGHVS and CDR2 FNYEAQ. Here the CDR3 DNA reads TGTGCCAGCAGCCTAGTGGGGGGGGCAAATGAAAAACTGTTTTTT. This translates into CASSLVGGANEKLFF. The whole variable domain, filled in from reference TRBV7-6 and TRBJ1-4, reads GAGVSQSPRYKVTKRGQDVALRCDPISGHVSLYWYRQALGQGPEFLTYFNYEAQQDKSGLPNDRFSAERPEGSISTLTIQRTEQRDSAMYRCASSLVGGANEKLFFGSGTQLSVL.

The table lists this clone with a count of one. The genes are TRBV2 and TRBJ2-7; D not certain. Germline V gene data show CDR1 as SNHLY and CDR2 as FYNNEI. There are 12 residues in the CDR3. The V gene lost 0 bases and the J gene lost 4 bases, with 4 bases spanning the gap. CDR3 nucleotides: TGTGCCAGCAGTGAAGCGGGTTACGAGCAGTACTTC. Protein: CASSEAGYEQYF.

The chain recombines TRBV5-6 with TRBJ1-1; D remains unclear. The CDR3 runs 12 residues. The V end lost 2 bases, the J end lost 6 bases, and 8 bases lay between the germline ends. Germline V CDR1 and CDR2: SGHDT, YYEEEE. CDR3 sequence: CASSLGKAEAFF. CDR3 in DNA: TGTGCCAGCAGCTTAGGCAAGGCTGAAGCTTTCTTT. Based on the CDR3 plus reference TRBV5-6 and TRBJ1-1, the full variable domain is DAGVTQSPTHLIKTRGQQVTLRCSPKSGHDTVSWYQQALGQGPQFIFQYYEEEERQRGNFPDRFSGHQFPNYSSELNVNALLLGDSALYLCASSLGKAEAFFGQGTRLTVV.

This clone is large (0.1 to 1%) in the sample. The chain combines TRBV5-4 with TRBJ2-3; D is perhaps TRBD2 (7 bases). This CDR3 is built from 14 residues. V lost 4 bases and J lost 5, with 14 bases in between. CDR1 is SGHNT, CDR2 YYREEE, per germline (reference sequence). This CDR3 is CASSRGGPGDTQYF. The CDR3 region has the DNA TGTGCCAGCAGCAGGGGGGGGCCGGGAGATACGCAGTATTTT.

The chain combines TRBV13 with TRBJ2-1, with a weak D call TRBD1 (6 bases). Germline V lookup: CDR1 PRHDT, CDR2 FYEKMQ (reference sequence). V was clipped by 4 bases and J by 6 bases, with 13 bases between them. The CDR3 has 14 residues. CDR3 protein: CASSYEPGANEQFF. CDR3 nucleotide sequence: TGTGCCAGCAGCTACGAACCAGGGGCCAATGAGCAGTTCTTC.

The CDR3 protein is CASSLEPDNEQFF. The CDR3 DNA reads TGTGCCAGCAGCTTAGAGCCCGACAATGAGCAGTTCTTC. The genes are TRBV11-3 and TRBJ2-1; D is uncertain. The CDR3 runs 13 residues. CDR1 is SGHNT and CDR2 is YENEEA in the germline V gene. V was cut by 0 bases and J by 5 bases, with 5 bases left in between.

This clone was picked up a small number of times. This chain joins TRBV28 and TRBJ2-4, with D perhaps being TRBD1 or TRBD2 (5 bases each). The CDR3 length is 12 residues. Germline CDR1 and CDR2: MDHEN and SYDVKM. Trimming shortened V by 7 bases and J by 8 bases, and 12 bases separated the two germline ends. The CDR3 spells CASTSEGYIQYF. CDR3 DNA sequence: TGTGCCAGCACGTCCGAGGGGTACATTCAGTACTTC.

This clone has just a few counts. The CDR3 nucleotides are TGTGCCAGCAGCTTAGTTTCTTTGGGTGGCGAGCAGTACTTC. Amino acid sequence: CASSLVSLGGEQYF. This chain uses TRBV7-9 with TRBJ2-7, with unresolved D. The CDR3 length is 14 residues. Trimming took 1 base from V and 6 from J, leaving 13 bases between them. The V gene's germline CDR1 is SEHNR and CDR2 FQNEAQ (reference sequence).

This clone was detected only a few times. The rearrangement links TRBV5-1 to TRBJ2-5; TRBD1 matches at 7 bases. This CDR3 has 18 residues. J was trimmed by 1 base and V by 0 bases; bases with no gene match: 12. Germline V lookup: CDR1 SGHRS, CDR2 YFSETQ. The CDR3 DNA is TGCGCCAGCAGCTTGGAAAGGACAGGAGCCAGCTTCCAAGAGACCCAGTACTTC. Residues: CASSLERTGASFQETQYF.

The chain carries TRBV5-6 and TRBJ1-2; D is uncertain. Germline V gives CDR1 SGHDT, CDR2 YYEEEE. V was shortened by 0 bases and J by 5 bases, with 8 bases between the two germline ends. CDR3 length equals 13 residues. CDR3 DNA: TGTGCCAGCAGCTTGGACAGTCAATATGGCTACACCTTC. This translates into CASSLDSQYGYTF.